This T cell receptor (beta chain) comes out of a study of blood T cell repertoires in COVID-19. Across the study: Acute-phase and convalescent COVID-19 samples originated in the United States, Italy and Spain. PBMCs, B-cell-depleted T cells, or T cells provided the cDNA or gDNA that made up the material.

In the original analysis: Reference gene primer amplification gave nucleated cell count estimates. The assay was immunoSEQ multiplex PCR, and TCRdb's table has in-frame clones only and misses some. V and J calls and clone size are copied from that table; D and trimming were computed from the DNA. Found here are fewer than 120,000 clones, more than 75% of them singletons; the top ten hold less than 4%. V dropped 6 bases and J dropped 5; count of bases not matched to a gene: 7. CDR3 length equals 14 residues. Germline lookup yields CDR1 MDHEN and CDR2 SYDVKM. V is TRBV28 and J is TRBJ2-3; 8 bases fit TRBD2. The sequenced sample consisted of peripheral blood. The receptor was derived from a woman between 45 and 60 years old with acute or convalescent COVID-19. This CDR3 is CASRMSGSIDTQYF. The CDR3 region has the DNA TGTGCCAGCAGAATGAGCGGGAGTATAGATACGCAGTATTTT.